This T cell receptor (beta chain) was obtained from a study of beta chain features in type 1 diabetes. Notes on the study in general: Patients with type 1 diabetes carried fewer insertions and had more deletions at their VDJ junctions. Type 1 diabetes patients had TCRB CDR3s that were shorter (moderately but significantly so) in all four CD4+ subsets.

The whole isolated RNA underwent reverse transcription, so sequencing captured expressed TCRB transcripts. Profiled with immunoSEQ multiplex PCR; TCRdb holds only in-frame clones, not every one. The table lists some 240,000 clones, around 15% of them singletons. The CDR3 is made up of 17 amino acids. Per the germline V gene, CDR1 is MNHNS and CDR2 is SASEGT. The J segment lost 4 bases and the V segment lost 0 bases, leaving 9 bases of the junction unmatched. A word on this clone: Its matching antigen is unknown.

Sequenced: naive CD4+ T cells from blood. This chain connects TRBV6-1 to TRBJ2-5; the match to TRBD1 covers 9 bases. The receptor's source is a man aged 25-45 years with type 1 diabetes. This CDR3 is CASSEADRGISRETQYF. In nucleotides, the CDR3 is TGTGCCAGCAGTGAAGCTGACAGGGGGATATCAAGAGAGACCCAGTACTTC.